Following are 24 T cell receptor delta chains from one sample sequenced in a study of Vδ1+ human thymocytes. Study findings and constraints: Thymic TRG and TRD repertoires appeared highly polyclonal, with Gaussian CDR3 length distributions.

No antigen has been assigned to these receptors. Extracted RNA was reverse transcribed into cDNA. CDR3 amplicons came from multiplex PCR with pooled V-gene forward and constant-region reverse primers. TCRdb reanalyzed the multiplex PCR reads using CATT. This sample has about 58,000 delta-chain clones; approximately 15% occur once, and the top ten carry about 0.4%. The sequenced material came from Vdelta1+ gamma-delta thymocytes from the thymus. Sample subset: FACS-sorted CD3+ TCRalphabeta- TCRVdelta1+ TCRVdelta2- thymocytes. Source of these receptors: a girl under three years old who had congenital heart surgery.

The sample holds a few counts of this clone. This chain joins TRDV1 and TRDJ1; D call uncertain. This CDR3 is 21 amino acids long. V lost 0 bases, J lost 0 bases, and 26 bases lay in between. CDR1 TSWWSYY and CDR2 QGS come from the germline V gene. CDR3 residues: CALGELSRVTAGKPYTDKLIF. The CDR3 DNA sequence: TGTGCTCTTGGGGAACTTTCCCGTGTGACTGCTGGCAAACCGTACACCGATAAACTCATCTTT.

The chain uses TRDV1 and TRDJ1; tentatively, D is TRDD3 (6 bases). This CDR3 region has 20 residues. The germline V gene has CDR1 TSWWSYY and CDR2 QGS. The V end was cut by 3 bases, the J end by 1 base, with 27 bases between. The CDR3 DNA follows: TGTGCTCTTGGGGACTCAAACGGGAGGATACACCGGTTTTTCACCGATAAACTCATCTTT. Protein: CALGDSNGRIHRFFTDKLIF.

The sample holds a few counts of this clone. The rearrangement links TRDV1 to TRDJ1, with 12 bases lining up with TRDD3. CDR1 and CDR2 (germline): TSWWSYY, QGS. CDR3 size: 19 residues. Germline trimming cut 6 bases from V and 9 bases from J; bases unmatched to any gene: 23. CDR3 region: CALGENSRTGGYSCWELIF. Written as DNA, the CDR3 is TGTGCTCTTGGTGAGAATAGCCGTACTGGGGGATACTCCTGTTGGGAACTCATCTTT.

The J gene is TRDJ1, the V gene TRDV2; 8 nucleotides line up with TRDD3. The CDR3 extends over 18 amino acids. Germline lookup yields CDR1 GEAIGNYY and CDR2 EKD. The J segment lost 0 bases and the V segment lost 4 bases, leaving 15 bases of the junction unmatched. CDR3 nucleotide sequence: TGTGCCTGTGAGGTGGGGATACTGGTCGTATTGTACACCGATAAACTCATCTTT. As protein: CACEVGILVVLYTDKLIF.

The rearrangement uses TRDV2 and TRDJ1, with D perhaps TRDD3 (6 bases). Germline CDR1 GEAIGNYY, CDR2 EKD. The CDR3 spans 15 residues. V was clipped by 3 bases and J by 2 bases, with 15 bases between them. The CDR3 here is CACDSVWGLTDKLIF. The CDR3 DNA is TGTGCCTGTGACTCCGTATGGGGGTTAACCGATAAACTCATCTTT.

The rearrangement joins TRDV1 to TRDJ1, with D maybe TRDD3 (5 bases). Germline CDR1 TSWWSYY, CDR2 QGS. The CDR3 has 16 amino acids. Trimming shortened V by 5 bases and J by 0 bases, and 16 bases separated the two germline ends. The CDR3 DNA is TGTGCTCTTGGGAAGGGGGGGGCCCTGCACACCGATAAACTCATCTTT. Translating gives CALGKGGALHTDKLIF.

V usage is TRDV1 and J usage is TRDJ1; 9 bases line up with TRDD3. Germline CDR1 reads TSWWSYY; CDR2 reads QGS. Trimming cost V 3 bases and J 0 bases; bases outside gene matches: 20. This CDR3 has 21 amino acids. CDR3 bases: TGTGCTCTTGGGGACTCTATTATCCTACGCACTGGGGGACCGTACACCGATAAACTCATCTTT. Translated, it gives CALGDSIILRTGGPYTDKLIF.

This clone was found a few times. The chain carries TRDV1 and TRDJ1; D is unresolved. The CDR3 extends over 13 amino acids. Trimming took off 1 base at V and 10 bases at J, with 13 bases between the two ends. Germline CDR1 is TSWWSYY and CDR2 is QGS. The CDR3 nucleotides are TGTGCTCTTGGGGAACAATTAATCAGGGGACTCATCTTT. Its translation is CALGEQLIRGLIF.

The table lists this clone with a few counts. The V gene is TRDV1, the J gene TRDJ1; 9 positions match TRDD3. Trimming removed 2 bases from V and 2 bases from J; junction bases left unmatched: 18. Looked up from germline, CDR1 is TSWWSYY and CDR2 is QGS. There are 20 residues in the CDR3. The CDR3 is CALGEVHPPRTGGPTDKLIF. The CDR3 DNA reads as TGTGCTCTTGGGGAAGTCCACCCTCCCCGTACTGGGGGACCAACCGATAAACTCATCTTT.

The V and J genes are TRDV1 and TRDJ1; 13 bases agree with TRDD3. The CDR3 is 23 residues long. The V and J ends lost 4 bases and 0 bases, in that order; junction bases with no gene match: 23. Germline V gives CDR1 TSWWSYY, CDR2 QGS. The CDR3 protein is CALGAPSYLAPTGGYGYTDKLIF. CDR3 bases: TGTGCTCTTGGGGCGCCTTCCTACCTAGCCCCAACTGGGGGATACGGATACACCGATAAACTCATCTTT.

This chain uses TRDV1 with TRDJ1, with 9 bases identical to TRDD3. V shed 3 bases and J 0 bases; nucleotides not matched to a gene: 23. From germline, CDR1 is TSWWSYY and CDR2 QGS. The CDR3 totals 22 residues. The CDR3, as DNA: TGTGCTCTTGGGGACCTGGCCTTCACCCGGGACTGGGGGACACATTACACCGATAAACTCATCTTT. Protein sequence: CALGDLAFTRDWGTHYTDKLIF.

This clone was recorded a few times. J is TRDJ1 and V is TRDV1; 13 positions match TRDD3. Trimming removed 3 bases from V and 1 base from J; junction bases left unmatched: 41. The CDR3 loop spans 29 amino acids. CDR1 is TSWWSYY, CDR2 QGS, per germline. CDR3 DNA: TGTGCTCTTGGGGACAATAGGTTTCTACAGCTGTACTGGGGGATACGCGTATCCCCCAGTCCCAAGGGCACCGATAAACTCATCTTT. The encoded protein is CALGDNRFLQLYWGIRVSPSPKGTDKLIF.

This chain joins TRDV1 and TRDJ1; no clear D. V shed 4 bases and J shed 2 bases, with 17 bases lying between them. The germline V gene encodes CDR1 TSWWSYY and CDR2 QGS. The CDR3 totals 16 residues. Here the CDR3 DNA reads TGTGCTCTTGGGGGGGTTCCGCTCCGGTGGACCGATAAACTCATCTTT. It specifies CALGGVPLRWTDKLIF.

This clone turned up a few times. The rearrangement uses TRDV1 and TRDJ1; 9 nucleotides match TRDD3. Germline V gene lookup returns CDR1 TSWWSYY and CDR2 QGS. The junction had 19 bases not matched to a gene; V was cut back by 1 base and J by 7 bases. This CDR3 has 19 amino acids. The CDR3 coding sequence is TGTGCTCTTGGGGAACCGGCCTTCCCAATCTTACTGGGGGACCCTAAACTCATCTTT. Translation: CALGEPAFPILLGDPKLIF.

This clone was counted a few times. The J gene is TRDJ1, the V gene TRDV1; D remains ambiguous. With 1 base removed from V and 0 bases from J, the gap between germline ends came to 24 bases. Germline lookup yields CDR1 TSWWSYY and CDR2 QGS. This CDR3 contains 20 residues. CDR3 sequence reads: CALGERLRGRPAPYTDKLIF. Written as DNA, the CDR3 is TGTGCTCTTGGGGAACGCCTCAGGGGTCGTCCTGCCCCGTACACCGATAAACTCATCTTT.

The chain has TRDV1 and TRDJ1, with D possibly matching TRDD3 (5 bases). The CDR3 is 20 amino acids. The germline V gene encodes CDR1 TSWWSYY and CDR2 QGS. Trimming removed 0 bases at V and 0 bases at J, with 23 bases between. The CDR3 region is CALGELQVGTFNWYTDKLIF. In DNA form, the CDR3 reads TGTGCTCTTGGGGAACTACAGGTGGGAACGTTTAACTGGTACACCGATAAACTCATCTTT.

The J gene is TRDJ1, the V gene TRDV1; D is possibly TRDD3 (5 bases). The length of the CDR3 is 21 residues. Germline V gene lookup returns CDR1 TSWWSYY and CDR2 QGS. Trimming cost V 3 bases and J 0 bases, with 29 bases left between them. The chain's CDR3 is CALGEQSLDGDNSLYTDKLIF. The DNA of the CDR3 is TGTGCTCTTGGGGAGCAGTCCCTGGATGGGGACAACTCATTGTACACCGATAAACTCATCTTT.

This clone was observed a few times. V usage is TRDV1 and J usage is TRDJ1; 13 bases line up with TRDD3. The CDR3 has 27 amino acids. V shed 1 base and J 0 bases; nucleotides not matched to a gene: 32. Germline values: CDR1 TSWWSYY, CDR2 QGS. As DNA, the CDR3 is TGTGCTCTTGGGGAACCTAAGGCTCAGGATAACTGGGGGATACGCGAGACCGTCCTAGATTACACCGATAAACTCATCTTT. This codes for CALGEPKAQDNWGIRETVLDYTDKLIF.

The table lists this clone with a few counts. The chain combines TRDV1 with TRDJ1, with 7 bases identical to TRDD3. This CDR3 spans 18 amino acids. The germline CDR1 and CDR2 sequences are TSWWSYY and QGS. The V and J ends lost 3 bases and 4 bases, in that order; junction bases with no gene match: 17. The CDR3 nucleotides are TGTGCTCTTGGGGAGCATCCCCCCTCGGATACGAGGAGCGATAAACTCATCTTT. This translates into CALGEHPPSDTRSDKLIF.

Turning to this clone: One end of the junction fails to match germline, which may point to a read error. This rearrangement joins TRDV1 to TRDJ1; 12 bases match TRDD3. The CDR3 has 22 amino acids. Per germline, CDR1 TSWWSYY and CDR2 QGS. CDR3 protein: CALGEHSYRPAPGGYATDKLIF. The CDR3 coding sequence is TGTGCTCTTGGGGAACACTCCTACCGACCTGCCCCTGGGGGATACGCGACCGATAAACTAATCTTT.

This sequence joins TRDV1 and TRDJ1; 8 nucleotides line up with TRDD3. The CDR3 covers 17 residues. Germline-derived CDR1 and CDR2 are TSWWSYY and QGS. V was pared by 4 bases and J by 0 bases, with 10 bases of the junction left unmatched. CDR3 loop: CALGVDLGDAYTDKLIF. Written as DNA, the CDR3 is TGTGCTCTTGGGGTAGACCTGGGGGACGCCTACACCGATAAACTCATCTTT.

This clone was counted a single time. V is TRDV1 and J is TRDJ1; 9 bases line up with TRDD2. J was trimmed by 8 bases and V by 0 bases; bases with no gene match: 19. The CDR3 consists of 19 residues. Germline V gene lookup returns CDR1 TSWWSYY and CDR2 QGS. The CDR3 loop is CALGELNSLPTPLTEKLIF. CDR3 nucleotides: TGTGCTCTTGGGGAACTTAATAGCCTTCCTACGCCTCTCACGGAGAAACTCATCTTT.

This chain links TRDV1 with TRDJ1; TRDD2 is a possible D gene (5 bases). Trimming took 3 bases from V and 0 from J, leaving 14 bases between them. The germline V gene encodes CDR1 TSWWSYY and CDR2 QGS. The length of the CDR3 is 16 residues. CDR3 sequence reads: CALGDVGFPYTDKLIF. DNA of the CDR3: TGTGCTCTTGGGGATGTAGGTTTTCCTTACACCGATAAACTCATCTTT.

The V call is TRDV1, the J call TRDJ1; D gene uncertain. The length of the CDR3 is 16 residues. The V gene's germline CDR1 is TSWWSYY and CDR2 QGS. With 1 base removed from V and 2 bases from J, the gap between germline ends came to 14 bases. Written as DNA, the CDR3 is TGTGCTCTTGGGGAACCAAACATCCCGGAGACCGATAAACTCATCTTT. As protein: CALGEPNIPETDKLIF.